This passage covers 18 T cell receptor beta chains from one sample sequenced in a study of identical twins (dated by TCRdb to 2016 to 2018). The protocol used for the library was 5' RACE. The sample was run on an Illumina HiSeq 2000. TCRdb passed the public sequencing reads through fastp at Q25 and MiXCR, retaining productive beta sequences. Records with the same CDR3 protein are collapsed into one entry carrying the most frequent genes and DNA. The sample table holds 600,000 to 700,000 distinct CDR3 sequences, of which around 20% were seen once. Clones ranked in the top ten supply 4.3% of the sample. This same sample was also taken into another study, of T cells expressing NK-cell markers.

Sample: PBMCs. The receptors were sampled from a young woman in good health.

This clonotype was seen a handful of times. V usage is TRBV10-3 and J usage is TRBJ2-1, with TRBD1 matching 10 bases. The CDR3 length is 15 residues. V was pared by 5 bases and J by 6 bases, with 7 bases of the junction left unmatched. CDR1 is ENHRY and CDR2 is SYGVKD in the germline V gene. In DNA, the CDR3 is TGTGCCATCAGTACTGCGACAGGGGGCTCCAATGAGCAGTTCTTC. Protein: CAISTATGGSNEQFF.

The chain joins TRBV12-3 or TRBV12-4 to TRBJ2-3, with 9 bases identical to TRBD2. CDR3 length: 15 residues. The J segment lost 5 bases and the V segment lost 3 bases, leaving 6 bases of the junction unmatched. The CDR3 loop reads CASSFPAGGIDTQYF. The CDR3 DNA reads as TGTGCCAGCAGTTTTCCAGCGGGGGGAATAGATACGCAGTATTTT.

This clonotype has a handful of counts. The CDR3 coding sequence is TGCGCCAGCAGCTTGAACGGGGCCAAAAACATTCAGTACTTC. Amino acid sequence: CASSLNGAKNIQYF. The chain links TRBV5-1 to TRBJ2-4, with no clear D. The germline V gene encodes CDR1 SGHRS and CDR2 YFSETQ. The CDR3 extends over 14 amino acids. V was pared by 1 base and J by 1 base, with 6 bases between.

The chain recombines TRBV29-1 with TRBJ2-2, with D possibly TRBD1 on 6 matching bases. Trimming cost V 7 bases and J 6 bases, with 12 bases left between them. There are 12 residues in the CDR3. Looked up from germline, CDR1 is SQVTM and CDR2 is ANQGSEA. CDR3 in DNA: TGCAGCGCACAGGGTAGCCCCGGGGAGCTGTTTTTT. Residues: CSAQGSPGELFF.

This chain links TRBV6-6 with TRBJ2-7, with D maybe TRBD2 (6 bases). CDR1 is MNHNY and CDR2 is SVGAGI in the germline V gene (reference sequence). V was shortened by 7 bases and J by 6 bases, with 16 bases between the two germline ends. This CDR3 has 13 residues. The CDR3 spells CASTRGEGGEQYF. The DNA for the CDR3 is TGTGCCAGCACCCGCGGGGAAGGTGGCGAGCAGTACTTC.

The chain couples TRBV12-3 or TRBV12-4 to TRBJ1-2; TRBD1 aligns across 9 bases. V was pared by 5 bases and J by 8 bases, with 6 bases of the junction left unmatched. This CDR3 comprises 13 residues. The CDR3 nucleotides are TGTGCCAGCAGTCCATGGGACAGGGACGGCTACACCTTC. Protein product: CASSPWDRDGYTF.

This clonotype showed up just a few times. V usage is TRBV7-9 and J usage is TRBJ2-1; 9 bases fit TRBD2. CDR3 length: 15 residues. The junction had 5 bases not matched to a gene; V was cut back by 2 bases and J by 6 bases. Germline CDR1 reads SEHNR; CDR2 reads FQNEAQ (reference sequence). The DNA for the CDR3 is TGTGCCAGCAGCTTACCTAGCGGGACATTCAATGAGCAGTTCTTC. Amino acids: CASSLPSGTFNEQFF.

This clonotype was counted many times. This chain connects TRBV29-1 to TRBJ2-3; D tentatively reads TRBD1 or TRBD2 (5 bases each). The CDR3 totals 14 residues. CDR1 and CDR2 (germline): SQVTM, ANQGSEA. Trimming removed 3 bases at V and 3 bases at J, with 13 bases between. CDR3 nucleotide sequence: TGCAGCGTTGAGGGGGTAGCCCCGACAGATACGCAGTATTTT. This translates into CSVEGVAPTDTQYF.

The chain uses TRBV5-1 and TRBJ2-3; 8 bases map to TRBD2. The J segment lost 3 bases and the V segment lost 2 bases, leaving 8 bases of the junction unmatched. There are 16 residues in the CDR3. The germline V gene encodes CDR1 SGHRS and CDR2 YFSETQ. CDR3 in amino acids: CASSFDPGLGTDTQYF. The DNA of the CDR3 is TGCGCCAGCAGCTTTGATCCGGGACTAGGGACAGATACGCAGTATTTT.

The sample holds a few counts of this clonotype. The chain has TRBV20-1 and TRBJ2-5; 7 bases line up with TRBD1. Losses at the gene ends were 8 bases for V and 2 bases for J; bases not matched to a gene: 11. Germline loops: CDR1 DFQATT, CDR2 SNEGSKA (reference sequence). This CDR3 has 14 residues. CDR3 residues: CSPESGTAQETQYF. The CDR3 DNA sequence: TGCAGTCCCGAGTCTGGGACAGCTCAAGAGACCCAGTACTTC.

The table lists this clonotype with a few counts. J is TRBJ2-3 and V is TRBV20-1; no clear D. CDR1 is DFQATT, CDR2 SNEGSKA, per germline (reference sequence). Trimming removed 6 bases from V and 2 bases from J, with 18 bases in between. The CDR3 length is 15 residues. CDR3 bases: TGCAGTGCCCAGCTTATAACACACCCCACAGATACGCAGTATTTT. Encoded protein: CSAQLITHPTDTQYF.

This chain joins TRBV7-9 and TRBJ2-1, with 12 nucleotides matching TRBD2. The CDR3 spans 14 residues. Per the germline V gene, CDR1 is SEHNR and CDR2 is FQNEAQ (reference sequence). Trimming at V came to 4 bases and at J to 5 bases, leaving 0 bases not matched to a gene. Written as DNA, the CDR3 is TGTGCCAGCAGCTCTAGCGGGGGGGACAATGAGCAGTTCTTC. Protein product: CASSSSGGDNEQFF.

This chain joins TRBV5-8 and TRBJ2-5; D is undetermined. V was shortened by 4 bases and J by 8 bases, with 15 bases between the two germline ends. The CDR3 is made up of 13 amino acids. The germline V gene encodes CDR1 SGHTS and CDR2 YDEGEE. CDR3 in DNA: TGTGCCAGCAGCCCTGGCCGGGTTCATACCCAGTACTTC. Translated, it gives CASSPGRVHTQYF.

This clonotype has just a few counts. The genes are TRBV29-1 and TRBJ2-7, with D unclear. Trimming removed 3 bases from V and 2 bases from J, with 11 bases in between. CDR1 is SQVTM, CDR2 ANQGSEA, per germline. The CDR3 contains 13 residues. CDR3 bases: TGCAGCGTTGAGTCGCGACATACCTACGAGCAGTACTTC. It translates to CSVESRHTYEQYF.

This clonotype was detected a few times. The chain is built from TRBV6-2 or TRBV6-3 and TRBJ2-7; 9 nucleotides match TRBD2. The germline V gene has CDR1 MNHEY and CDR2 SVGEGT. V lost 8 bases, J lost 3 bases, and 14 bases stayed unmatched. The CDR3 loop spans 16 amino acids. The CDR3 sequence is CASAPQAGGLIYEQYF. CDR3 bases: TGTGCCAGCGCCCCCCAGGCGGGAGGGCTCATCTACGAGCAGTACTTC.

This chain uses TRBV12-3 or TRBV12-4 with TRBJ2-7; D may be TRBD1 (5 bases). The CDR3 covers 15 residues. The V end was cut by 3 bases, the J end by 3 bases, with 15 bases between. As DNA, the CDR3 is TGTGCCAGCAGTTTCATCCAGGGTGGGCTCTACGAGCAGTACTTC. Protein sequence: CASSFIQGGLYEQYF.

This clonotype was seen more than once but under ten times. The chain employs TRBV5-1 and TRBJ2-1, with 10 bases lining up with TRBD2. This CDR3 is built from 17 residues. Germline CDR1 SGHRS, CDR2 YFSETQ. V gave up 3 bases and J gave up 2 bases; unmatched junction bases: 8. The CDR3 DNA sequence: TGCGCCAGCAGCTGGGCCCTAGCGGGGGAAGCCTACAATGAGCAGTTCTTC. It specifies CASSWALAGEAYNEQFF.

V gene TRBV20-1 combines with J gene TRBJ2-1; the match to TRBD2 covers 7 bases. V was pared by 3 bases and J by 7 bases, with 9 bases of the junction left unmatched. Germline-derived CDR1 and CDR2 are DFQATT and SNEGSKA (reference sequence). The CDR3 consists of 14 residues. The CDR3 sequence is CSASLRGRVNEQFF. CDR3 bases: TGCAGTGCTAGTTTAAGAGGGAGGGTTAATGAGCAGTTCTTC.